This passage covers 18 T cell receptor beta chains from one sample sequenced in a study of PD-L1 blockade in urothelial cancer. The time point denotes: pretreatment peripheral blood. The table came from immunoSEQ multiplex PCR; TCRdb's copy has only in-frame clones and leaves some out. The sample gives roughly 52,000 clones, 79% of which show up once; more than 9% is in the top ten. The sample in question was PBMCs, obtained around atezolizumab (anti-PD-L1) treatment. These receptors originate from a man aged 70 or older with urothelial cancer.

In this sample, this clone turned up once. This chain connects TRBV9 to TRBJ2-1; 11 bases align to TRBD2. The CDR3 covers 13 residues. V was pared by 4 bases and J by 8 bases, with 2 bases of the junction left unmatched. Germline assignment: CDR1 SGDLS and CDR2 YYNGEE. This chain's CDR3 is CASSPTSGDEQFF. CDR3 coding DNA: TGTGCCAGCAGCCCGACTAGCGGGGATGAGCAGTTCTTC.

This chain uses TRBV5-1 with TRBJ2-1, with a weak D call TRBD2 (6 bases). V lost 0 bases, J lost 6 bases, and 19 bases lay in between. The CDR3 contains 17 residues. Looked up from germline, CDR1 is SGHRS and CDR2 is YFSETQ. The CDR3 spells CASSLDPPDFGGNEQFF. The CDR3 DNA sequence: TGCGCCAGCAGCTTGGACCCCCCGGACTTCGGGGGCAATGAGCAGTTCTTC.

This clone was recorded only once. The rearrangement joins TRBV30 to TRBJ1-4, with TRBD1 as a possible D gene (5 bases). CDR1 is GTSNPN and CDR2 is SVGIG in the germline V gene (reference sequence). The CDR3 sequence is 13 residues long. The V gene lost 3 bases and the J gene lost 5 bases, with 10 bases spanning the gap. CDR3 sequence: CAWRGGANEKLFF. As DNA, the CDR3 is TGTGCCTGGAGGGGGGGAGCGAATGAAAAACTGTTTTTT.

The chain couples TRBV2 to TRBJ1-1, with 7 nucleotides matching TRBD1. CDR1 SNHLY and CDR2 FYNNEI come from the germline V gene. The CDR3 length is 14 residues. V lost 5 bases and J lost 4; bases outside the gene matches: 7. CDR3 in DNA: TGTGCCAGCAGTCCCGGGACAGTGAGCACTGAAGCTTTCTTT. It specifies CASSPGTVSTEAFF. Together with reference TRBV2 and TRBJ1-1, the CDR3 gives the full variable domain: EPEVTQTPSHQVTQMGQEVILRCVPISNHLYFYWYRQILGQKVEFLVSFYNNEISEKSEIFDDQFSVERPDGSNFTLKIRSTKLEDSAMYFCASSPGTVSTEAFFGQGTRLTVV.

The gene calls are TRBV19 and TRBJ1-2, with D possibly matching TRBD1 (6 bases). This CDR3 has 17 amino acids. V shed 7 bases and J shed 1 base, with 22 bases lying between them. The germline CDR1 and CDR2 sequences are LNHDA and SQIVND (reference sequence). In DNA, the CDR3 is TGTGCCAGTACCGCACCCCGGGACACCCGCTTTAACTATGGCTACACCTTC. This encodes CASTAPRDTRFNYGYTF.

The CDR3 sequence: CASSVASDPNTGELFF. For the CDR3, the DNA is TGTGCCAGCAGCGTCGCTAGCGACCCGAACACCGGGGAGCTGTTTTTT. The chain combines TRBV9 with TRBJ2-2, with D possibly matching TRBD2 (6 bases). In germline, CDR1 is SGDLS, CDR2 YYNGEE. V lost 2 bases, J lost 0 bases, and 11 bases lay in between. The CDR3 loop spans 16 amino acids.

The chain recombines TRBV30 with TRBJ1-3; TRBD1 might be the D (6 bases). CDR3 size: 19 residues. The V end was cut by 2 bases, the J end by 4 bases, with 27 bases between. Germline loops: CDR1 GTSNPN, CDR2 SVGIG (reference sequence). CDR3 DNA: TGTGCCTGGAGTTTGGGCGTTCTTACAGGGCGGGGGAGCGGAAACACCATATATTTT. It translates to CAWSLGVLTGRGSGNTIYF.

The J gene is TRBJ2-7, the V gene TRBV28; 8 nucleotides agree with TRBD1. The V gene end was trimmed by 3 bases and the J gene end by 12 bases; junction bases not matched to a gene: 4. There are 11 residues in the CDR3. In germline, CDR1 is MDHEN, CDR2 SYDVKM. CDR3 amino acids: CASSFGQGWYF. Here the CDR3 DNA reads TGTGCCAGCAGTTTCGGACAGGGTTGGTACTTC. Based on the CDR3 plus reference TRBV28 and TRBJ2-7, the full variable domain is DVKVTQSSRYLVKRTGEKVFLECVQDMDHENMFWYRQDPGLGLRLIYFSYDVKMKEKGDIPEGYSVSREKKERFSLILESASTNQTSMYLCASSFGQGWYFGPGTRLTVT.

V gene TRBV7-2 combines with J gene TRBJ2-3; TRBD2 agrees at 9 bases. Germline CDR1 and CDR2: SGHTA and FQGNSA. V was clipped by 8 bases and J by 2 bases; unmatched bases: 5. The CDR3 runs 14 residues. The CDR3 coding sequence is TGTGCCAGCCTCCTAGCGGGGTCCACAGATACGCAGTATTTT. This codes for CASLLAGSTDTQYF.

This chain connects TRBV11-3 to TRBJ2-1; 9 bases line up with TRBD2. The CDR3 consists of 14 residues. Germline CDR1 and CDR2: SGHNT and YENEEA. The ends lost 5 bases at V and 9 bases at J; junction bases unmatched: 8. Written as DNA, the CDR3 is TGTGCCAGCAGCCCTATAGGGACTAGCCTTGAGCAGTTCTTC. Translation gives CASSPIGTSLEQFF. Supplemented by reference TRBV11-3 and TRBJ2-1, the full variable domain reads EAGVVQSPRYKIIEKKQPVAFWCNPISGHNTLYWYLQNLGQGPELLIRYENEEAVDDSQLPKDRFSAERLKGVDSTLKIQPAELGDSAVYLCASSPIGTSLEQFFGPGTRLTVL.

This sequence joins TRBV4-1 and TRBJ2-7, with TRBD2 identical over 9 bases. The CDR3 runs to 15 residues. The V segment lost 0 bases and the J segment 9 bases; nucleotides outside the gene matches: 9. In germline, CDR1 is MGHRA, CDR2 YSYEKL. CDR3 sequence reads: CASSQDMGLARRQYF. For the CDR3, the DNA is TGCGCCAGCAGCCAAGATATGGGACTAGCTCGGCGGCAGTACTTC.

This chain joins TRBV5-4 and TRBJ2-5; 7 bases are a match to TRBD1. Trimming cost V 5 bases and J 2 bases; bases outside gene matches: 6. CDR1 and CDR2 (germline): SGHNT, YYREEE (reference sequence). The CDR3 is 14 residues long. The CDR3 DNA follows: TGTGCCAGCAGATCCGGGACAGAGCAAGAGACCCAGTACTTC. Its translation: CASRSGTEQETQYF.

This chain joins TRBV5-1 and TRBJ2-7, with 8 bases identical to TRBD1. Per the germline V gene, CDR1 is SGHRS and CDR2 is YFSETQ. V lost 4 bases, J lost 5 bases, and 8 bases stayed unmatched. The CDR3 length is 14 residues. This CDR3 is CASSPLQGADEQYF. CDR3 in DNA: TGCGCCAGCAGCCCGCTCCAGGGGGCCGACGAGCAGTACTTC.

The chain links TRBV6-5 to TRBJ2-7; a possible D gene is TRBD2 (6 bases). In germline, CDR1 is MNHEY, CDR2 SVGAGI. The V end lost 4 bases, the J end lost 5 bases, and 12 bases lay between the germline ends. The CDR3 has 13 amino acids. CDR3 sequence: CASSSGVRHEQYF. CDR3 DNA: TGTGCCAGCAGTTCGGGGGTTCGTCACGAGCAGTACTTC.

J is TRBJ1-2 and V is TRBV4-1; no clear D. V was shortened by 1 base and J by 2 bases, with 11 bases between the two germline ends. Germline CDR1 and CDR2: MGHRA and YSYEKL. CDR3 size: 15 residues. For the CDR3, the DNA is TGCGCCAGCAGCCAAGTACCGGGAGAGAACTATGGCTACACCTTC. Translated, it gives CASSQVPGENYGYTF.

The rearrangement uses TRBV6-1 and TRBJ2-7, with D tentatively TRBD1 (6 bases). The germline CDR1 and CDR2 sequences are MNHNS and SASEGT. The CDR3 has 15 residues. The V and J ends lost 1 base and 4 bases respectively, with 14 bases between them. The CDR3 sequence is CASSEGTGIDYEQYF. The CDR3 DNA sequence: TGTGCCAGCAGTGAAGGTACAGGGATAGATTACGAGCAGTACTTC.

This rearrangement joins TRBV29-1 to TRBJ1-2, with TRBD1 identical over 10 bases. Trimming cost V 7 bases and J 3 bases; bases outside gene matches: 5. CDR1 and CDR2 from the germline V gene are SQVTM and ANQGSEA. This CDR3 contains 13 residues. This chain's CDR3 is CSAQTGGDYGYTF. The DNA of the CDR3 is TGCAGCGCCCAGACAGGGGGCGACTATGGCTACACCTTC.

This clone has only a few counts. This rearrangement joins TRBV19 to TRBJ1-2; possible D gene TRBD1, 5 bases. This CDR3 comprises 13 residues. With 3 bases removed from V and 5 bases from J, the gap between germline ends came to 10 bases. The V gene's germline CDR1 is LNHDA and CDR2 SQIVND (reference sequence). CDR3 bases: TGTGCCAGTAGTATCACAGGAGGGTATGGCTACACCTTC. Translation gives CASSITGGYGYTF. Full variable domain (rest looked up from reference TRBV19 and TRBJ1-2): DGGITQSPKYLFRKEGQNVTLSCEQNLNHDAMYWYRQDPGQGLRLIYYSQIVNDFQKGDIAEGYSVSREKKESFPLTVTSAQKNPTAFYLCASSITGGYGYTFGSGTRLTVV.